These 17 T cell receptor beta chains were all obtained from the same sample, sequenced in a study of long-term antiretroviral therapy in people with HIV. Survey-level immunoSEQ v3.0 assays were run. Libraries were prepared by immunoSEQ multiplex PCR; TCRdb keeps only in-frame clonotypes and omits some of them. The sample consists of more than 45,000 clones, about 80% of them appearing once. This specimen was unsorted PBMCs, taken 0.8 years after starting antiretroviral therapy. These receptors originate from a woman aged 18-30 years with HIV.

V and J are TRBV9 and TRBJ2-6; D may be TRBD2 (7 bases). Germline-derived CDR1 and CDR2 are SGDLS and YYNGEE. V was trimmed by 0 bases and J by 2 bases, leaving 15 bases between them. This CDR3 is built from 18 residues. Here the CDR3 DNA reads TGTGCCAGCAGCGTAGCGGGGGGCGCGTCAGCTGGGGCCAACGTCCTGACTTTC. It translates to CASSVAGGASAGANVLTF.

The J gene is TRBJ2-4, the V gene TRBV28; 12 positions match TRBD2. Germline V gene sequence: CDR1 MDHEN, CDR2 SYDVKM. The CDR3 totals 17 residues. With 8 bases clipped from V and 1 base from J, the junction kept 9 bases outside the gene matches. The CDR3 sequence: CASLGLAGLTAKNIQYF. For the CDR3, the DNA is TGTGCCAGCCTAGGACTAGCGGGATTGACTGCCAAAAACATTCAGTACTTC. Combining the CDR3 with reference TRBV28 and TRBJ2-4 gives the whole variable domain DVKVTQSSRYLVKRTGEKVFLECVQDMDHENMFWYRQDPGLGLRLIYFSYDVKMKEKGDIPEGYSVSREKKERFSLILESASTNQTSMYLCASLGLAGLTAKNIQYFGAGTRLSVL.

This rearrangement joins TRBV7-3 to TRBJ2-3, with 7 bases matching TRBD2. The CDR3 runs to 15 residues. V shed 2 bases and J 0 bases; nucleotides not matched to a gene: 2. Germline assignment: CDR1 SGHTA and CDR2 FQGTGA. In DNA, the CDR3 is TGTGCCAGCAGCTTACTTAGCGGGAGCACAGATACGCAGTATTTT. Translation: CASSLLSGSTDTQYF. Looking up the rest from reference TRBV7-3 and TRBJ2-3 gives the full variable domain: GAGVSQTPSNKVTEKGKYVELRCDPISGHTALYWYRQSLGQGPEFLIYFQGTGAADDSGLPNDRFFAVRPEGSVSTLKIQRTERGDSAVYLCASSLLSGSTDTQYFGPGTRLTVL.

The chain links TRBV28 to TRBJ2-7, with D possibly being TRBD1 or TRBD2 (6 bases each). The CDR3 runs 14 residues. V lost 7 bases, J lost 4 bases, and 17 bases lay in between. CDR1 and CDR2 (germline): MDHEN, SYDVKM. This CDR3 is CASTQGGKVYEQYF. CDR3 nucleotides: TGTGCCAGCACCCAAGGGGGGAAAGTTTACGAGCAGTACTTC.

The J gene is TRBJ2-3, the V gene TRBV7-3, with unresolved D. V lost 1 base and J 4 bases, leaving 9 bases between the germline ends. The CDR3 is 14 amino acids. Germline V gene sequence: CDR1 SGHTA, CDR2 FQGTGA. This CDR3 is CASSLSLTADTQYF. The CDR3 DNA sequence: TGTGCCAGCAGCTTAAGTCTCACGGCAGATACGCAGTATTTT.

The chain combines TRBV4-3 with TRBJ1-4; D gene unclear. Trimming removed 1 base from V and 3 bases from J, with 9 bases in between. The CDR3 is 15 residues long. Per the germline V gene, CDR1 is LGHNA and CDR2 is YSLEER. The CDR3 DNA is TGCGCCAGCAGCCAAGTGCGGGGTCCTAATGAAAAACTGTTTTTT. Its protein product is CASSQVRGPNEKLFF.

The chain links TRBV25-1 to TRBJ1-3; D gene ambiguous. The CDR3 consists of 15 residues. Trimming removed 0 bases from V and 2 bases from J, with 8 bases in between. From germline, CDR1 is MGHDK and CDR2 SYGVNS. CDR3 in DNA: TGTGCCAGCAGTGAATATACTGGGGCTGGAAACACCATATATTTT. The encoded protein is CASSEYTGAGNTIYF.

This rearrangement joins TRBV6-6 to TRBJ2-2, with a weak D call TRBD2 (5 bases). The germline gives CDR1 MNHNY, CDR2 SVGAGI (reference sequence). Trimming removed 0 bases at V and 6 bases at J, with 14 bases between. The CDR3 runs to 16 residues. The CDR3 spells CASSYSGGRSAGELFF. CDR3 in DNA: TGTGCCAGCAGTTACTCGGGCGGGCGATCCGCCGGGGAGCTGTTTTTT.

The chain uses TRBV6-5 and TRBJ2-3; 10 nucleotides line up with TRBD2. This CDR3 is built from 15 residues. J gave up 2 bases and V 6 bases, and 5 bases lay outside the gene matches. Germline V gene lookup returns CDR1 MNHEY and CDR2 SVGAGI. This CDR3 reads CASRLAGSVTDTQYF. CDR3 coding DNA: TGTGCCAGCAGACTAGCGGGATCCGTCACAGATACGCAGTATTTT.

The CDR3, as DNA: TGTGCCAGCAGTCTTCCAAAGCCGGGACTAGCAACAGATACGCAGTATTTT. Translating it yields CASSLPKPGLATDTQYF. J is TRBJ2-3 and V is TRBV28, with 9 bases matching TRBD2. Trimming took 5 bases from V and 3 from J; bases not matched to a gene: 12. There are 17 residues in the CDR3. From germline, CDR1 is MDHEN and CDR2 SYDVKM.

This clone occurred once. The chain has TRBV29-1 and TRBJ2-3; 10 bases are a match to TRBD1. Germline V gives CDR1 SQVTM, CDR2 ANQGSEA. The CDR3 runs 15 residues. V lost 7 bases to trimming and J lost 3 bases; unmatched junction nucleotides: 10. CDR3 in amino acids: CSASGTGVGTDTQYF. CDR3 sequence (DNA): TGCAGCGCCTCCGGGACAGGGGTAGGAACAGATACGCAGTATTTT.

The gene calls are TRBV19 and TRBJ1-5; D is perhaps TRBD1 (5 bases). Germline CDR1 and CDR2: LNHDA and SQIVND (reference sequence). The CDR3 spans 14 residues. Deletions cut 3 bases from V and 6 bases from J, with 12 bases between. Here the CDR3 reads CASSIAGRSQPQHF. CDR3 bases: TGTGCCAGTAGTATTGCGGGACGGTCTCAGCCCCAGCATTTT.

On this clone itself: Mismatch with germline at one junction end may stem from a read error. The chain is built from TRBV7-7 and TRBJ1-5, with a possible D match to TRBD1 (5 bases). Germline CDR1 is SSHAT and CDR2 is FNYEAQ (reference sequence). The CDR3 contains 14 residues. CDR3 bases: TGTGCTAGCAGCTTAGCAGGGTCTGAGCAGCCCCAGCATTTT. It specifies CASSLAGSEQPQHF.

The J gene is TRBJ1-5, the V gene TRBV11-3, with D perhaps matching TRBD1 (6 bases). Trimming took 4 bases from V and 9 from J, leaving 19 bases between them. Germline V gene data show CDR1 as SGHNT and CDR2 as YENEEA. The length of the CDR3 is 15 residues. This CDR3 is CASSSSGGLGSPQHF. The CDR3 bases are TGTGCCAGCAGCTCAAGTGGGGGCCTTGGCTCGCCCCAGCATTTT.

This clone was recorded a few times. The chain has TRBV19 and TRBJ1-2; D not certain. Trimming removed 3 bases from V and 2 bases from J, with 16 bases in between. The CDR3 is 16 residues long. Germline V gives CDR1 LNHDA, CDR2 SQIVND (reference sequence). The CDR3 protein is CASSISGPGTNYGYTF. As DNA, the CDR3 is TGTGCCAGTAGTATTAGTGGCCCGGGAACAAACTATGGCTACACCTTC.

The chain joins TRBV11-2 to TRBJ2-7; 14 nucleotides align to TRBD2. The CDR3 consists of 15 residues. CDR1 and CDR2 from the germline V gene are SGHAT and FQNNGV. J gave up 5 bases and V 5 bases, and 5 bases lay outside the gene matches. CDR3: CASSHRLAGGHEQYF. The CDR3, as DNA: TGTGCCAGCAGCCATAGACTAGCGGGAGGGCACGAGCAGTACTTC.

J is TRBJ2-3 and V is TRBV6-1; 9 bases match TRBD1. Trimming at V came to 5 bases and at J to 3 bases, leaving 6 bases not matched to a gene. CDR3 size: 15 residues. Germline V CDR1 and CDR2: MNHNS, SASEGT. CDR3 coding DNA: TGTGCCAGCAGTTCCCGGGACAGGGAGACAGATACGCAGTATTTT. It specifies CASSSRDRETDTQYF.